This is a list of T cell receptor beta chains from one sample in a study of OX40 agonist ivuxolimab in advanced cancers. Data came from immunoSEQ multiplex PCR; TCRdb stores just in-frame clones and leaves some out. The sample lists more than 65,000 clones, 88% occurring once. The material was CD4+ or CD8+ T cells sorted from blood, obtained in a trial of the OX40 agonist ivuxolimab. The receptors were gathered from an adult with an advanced solid tumor such as melanoma, head and neck, liver or kidney cancer. The CDR3 runs from the conserved cysteine through the conserved F or W. A D gene is named only where the DNA matches it firmly. Expanded clones get a size class; other rows say once, few or many, or leave the size out.

abundance: NA; d_gene: NA; len: 15; j_gene: TRBJ1-1; v_gene: TRBV6-4; CDR3aa: CASSDSRPGGTEAFF; CDR3nt: TGTGCCAGCAGTGACTCCAGGCCGGGTGGGACTGAAGCTTTCTTT
abundance: NA; d_gene: TRBD2; len: 18; j_gene: TRBJ2-1; v_gene: TRBV25-1; CDR3aa: CASTRGLAGGGTYNEQFF; CDR3nt: TGTGCCAGCACCCGGGGACTAGCGGGAGGGGGCACCTACAATGAGCAGTTCTTC
abundance: once; d_gene: TRBD2; len: 16; j_gene: TRBJ2-6; v_gene: TRBV5-4; CDR3aa: CASSLVAGTGANVLTF; CDR3nt: TGTGCCAGCAGCTTGGTAGCGGGGACCGGGGCCAACGTCCTGACTTTC
abundance: NA; d_gene: NA; len: 13; j_gene: TRBJ1-1; v_gene: TRBV12-2; CDR3aa: CASRTGLNTEAFF; CDR3nt: TGTGCAAGTCGCACGGGGCTAAACACTGAAGCTTTCTTT
abundance: NA; d_gene: NA; len: 14; j_gene: TRBJ2-3; v_gene: TRBV15; CDR3aa: CATDPGLLTDTQYF; CDR3nt: TGTGCCACCGACCCGGGACTCCTCACAGATACGCAGTATTTT
abundance: NA; d_gene: NA; len: 14; j_gene: TRBJ1-6; v_gene: TRBV5-1; CDR3aa: CASSHRSYNSPLHF; CDR3nt: TGCGCCAGCAGCCACCGCTCCTATAATTCACCCCTCCACTTT
abundance: NA; d_gene: TRBD1; len: 14; j_gene: TRBJ2-4; v_gene: TRBV5-1; CDR3aa: CASSPQGTKNIQYF; CDR3nt: TGCGCCAGCAGCCCACAGGGGACCAAAAACATTCAGTACTTC
abundance: NA; d_gene: NA; len: 14; j_gene: TRBJ2-5; v_gene: TRBV7-8; CDR3aa: CASSHLGVQETQYF; CDR3nt: TGTGCCAGCAGCCACTTGGGCGTACAAGAGACCCAGTACTTC
abundance: NA; d_gene: NA; len: 15; j_gene: TRBJ1-2; v_gene: TRBV11-2; CDR3aa: CASSSGTHEPRGYTF; CDR3nt: TGTGCCAGCAGCTCCGGGACCCACGAGCCCCGGGGCTACACCTTC
abundance: NA; d_gene: NA; len: 14; j_gene: TRBJ1-4; v_gene: TRBV6-1; CDR3aa: CASSGNDPNEKLFF; CDR3nt: TGTGCCAGCAGTGGGAACGACCCCAATGAAAAACTGTTTTTT
abundance: NA; d_gene: NA; len: 13; j_gene: TRBJ1-1; v_gene: TRBV7-8; CDR3aa: CASSLEGREGAFF; CDR3nt: TGTGCCAGCAGCTTAGAGGGGCGGGAGGGGGCTTTCTTT
abundance: NA; d_gene: TRBD2; len: 18; j_gene: TRBJ2-1; v_gene: TRBV5-5; CDR3aa: CASSFSPIGTSGTNEQFF; CDR3nt: TGTGCCAGCAGCTTCTCACCTATTGGGACTAGCGGGACAAATGAGCAGTTCTTC
abundance: NA; d_gene: NA; len: 11; j_gene: TRBJ2-1; v_gene: TRBV5-6; CDR3aa: CAAGLRNEQFF; CDR3nt: TGTGCCGCCGGCCTTCGGAACGAGCAGTTCTTC
abundance: NA; d_gene: TRBD2; len: 15; j_gene: TRBJ2-3; v_gene: TRBV11-2; CDR3aa: CASSLLAEFTDTQYF; CDR3nt: TGTGCCAGCAGCCTTCTAGCGGAGTTCACAGATACGCAGTATTTT
abundance: NA; d_gene: NA; len: 14; j_gene: TRBJ2-3; v_gene: TRBV29-1; CDR3aa: CSVEPGANGDTQYF; CDR3nt: TGCAGCGTTGAACCAGGGGCGAATGGGGATACGCAGTATTTT
abundance: NA; d_gene: NA; len: 12; j_gene: TRBJ1-2; v_gene: TRBV2; CDR3aa: CASASNGFGYTF; CDR3nt: TGTGCCAGCGCGTCTAACGGATTTGGCTACACCTTC
abundance: NA; d_gene: TRBD2; len: 15; j_gene: TRBJ2-7; v_gene: TRBV2; CDR3aa: CASSEASGGSYEQYF; CDR3nt: TGTGCCAGCAGTGAAGCTAGCGGGGGTTCCTACGAGCAGTACTTC
abundance: few; d_gene: TRBD1; len: 15; j_gene: TRBJ1-6; v_gene: TRBV4-1; CDR3aa: CASSQRQGINSPLHF; CDR3nt: TGCGCCAGCAGCCAGAGACAGGGTATTAATTCACCCCTCCACTTT
abundance: NA; d_gene: NA; len: 14; j_gene: TRBJ1-6; v_gene: TRBV5-8; CDR3aa: CASSLGNRDSPLHF; CDR3nt: TGTGCCAGCAGCCTAGGGAATAGGGATTCACCCCTCCACTTT
abundance: NA; d_gene: NA; len: 12; j_gene: TRBJ2-1; v_gene: TRBV14; CDR3aa: CASSPTRIEQFF; CDR3nt: TGTGCCAGCAGCCCCACTCGAATTGAGCAGTTCTTC
abundance: NA; d_gene: NA; len: 15; j_gene: TRBJ2-5; v_gene: TRBV5-1; CDR3aa: CASSLLSTGRETQYF; CDR3nt: TGCGCCAGCAGCCTTCTCTCGACAGGGAGGGAGACCCAGTACTTC
abundance: NA; d_gene: TRBD2; len: 14; j_gene: TRBJ2-1; v_gene: TRBV5-1; CDR3aa: CASSGSGIRNEQFF; CDR3nt: TGCGCCAGCAGCGGAAGCGGGATCCGGAATGAGCAGTTCTTC
abundance: few; d_gene: TRBD1; len: 14; j_gene: TRBJ1-6; v_gene: TRBV5-1; CDR3aa: CASSLDRGDSPLHF; CDR3nt: TGCGCCAGCAGCCTGGACAGGGGAGATTCACCCCTCCACTTT
abundance: NA; d_gene: NA; len: 16; j_gene: TRBJ2-7; v_gene: TRBV19; CDR3aa: CASSFAGTASSYEQYF; CDR3nt: TGTGCCAGTAGTTTCGCCGGGACGGCGAGCTCCTACGAGCAGTACTTC
abundance: NA; d_gene: NA; len: 14; j_gene: TRBJ2-2; v_gene: TRBV10-1; CDR3aa: CASSAQIAPGELFF; CDR3nt: TGCGCCAGCAGTGCACAGATCGCTCCCGGGGAGCTGTTTTTT
abundance: NA; d_gene: NA; len: 14; j_gene: TRBJ1-1; v_gene: TRBV27; CDR3aa: CASSLSRRNSEAFF; CDR3nt: TGTGCCAGCAGTTTATCGAGGAGGAACAGTGAAGCTTTCTTT
abundance: NA; d_gene: NA; len: 12; j_gene: TRBJ1-6; v_gene: TRBV6-6; CDR3aa: CASGTENSPLHF; CDR3nt: TGTGCCAGCGGGACCGAAAATTCACCCCTCCACTTT
abundance: NA; d_gene: NA; len: 14; j_gene: TRBJ2-2; v_gene: TRBV11-3; CDR3aa: CASSFGGNTGELFF; CDR3nt: TGTGCCAGCAGCTTTGGGGGGAACACCGGGGAGCTGTTTTTT
abundance: NA; d_gene: NA; len: 15; j_gene: TRBJ2-1; v_gene: TRBV5-4; CDR3aa: CASSLPGASYNEQFF; CDR3nt: TGTGCCAGCAGCTTGCCGGGGGCTAGTTACAATGAGCAGTTCTTC
abundance: NA; d_gene: NA; len: 13; j_gene: TRBJ1-3; v_gene: TRBV7-2; CDR3aa: CASSLGGGYTIYF; CDR3nt: TGTGCCAGCAGCTTAGGGGGGGGCTACACCATATATTTT
abundance: NA; d_gene: NA; len: 15; j_gene: TRBJ1-5; v_gene: TRBV7-2; CDR3aa: CASTPSGYSNQPQHF; CDR3nt: TGTGCCAGCACCCCTTCAGGGTATAGCAATCAGCCCCAGCATTTT
abundance: few; d_gene: NA; len: 17; j_gene: TRBJ2-1; v_gene: TRBV5-8; CDR3aa: CASSLSHGWNSYNEQFF; CDR3nt: TGTGCCAGCAGCTTGTCCCACGGGTGGAACTCCTACAATGAGCAGTTCTTC
abundance: NA; d_gene: TRBD2; len: 15; j_gene: TRBJ2-5; v_gene: TRBV7-2; CDR3aa: CASSLGLAGLGTQYF; CDR3nt: TGTGCCAGCAGCTTAGGACTAGCGGGGCTAGGGACCCAGTACTTC
abundance: NA; d_gene: NA; len: 13; j_gene: TRBJ1-5; v_gene: TRBV7-7; CDR3aa: CASSPGYGQPQHF; CDR3nt: TGTGCTAGCAGTCCAGGGTATGGTCAGCCCCAGCATTTT
abundance: NA; d_gene: NA; len: 14; j_gene: TRBJ1-3; v_gene: TRBV2; CDR3aa: CASSEIEVGNTIYF; CDR3nt: TGTGCCAGCAGTGAGATTGAGGTGGGAAACACCATATATTTT
abundance: few; d_gene: TRBD1; len: 15; j_gene: TRBJ1-1; v_gene: TRBV6-1; CDR3aa: CASRPGTGTNTEAFF; CDR3nt: TGTGCCAGCAGACCTGGGACAGGAACGAACACTGAAGCTTTCTTT
abundance: few; d_gene: TRBD1; len: 15; j_gene: TRBJ1-4; v_gene: TRBV18; CDR3aa: CASSKQGATNEKLFF; CDR3nt: TGTGCCAGCTCGAAACAGGGGGCCACTAATGAAAAACTGTTTTTT
abundance: NA; d_gene: TRBD1; len: 17; j_gene: TRBJ1-5; v_gene: TRBV5-4; CDR3aa: CASRSGQGLHGNQPQHF; CDR3nt: TGTGCCAGCAGGTCCGGACAGGGCCTTCATGGCAATCAGCCCCAGCATTTT
abundance: NA; d_gene: NA; len: 16; j_gene: TRBJ1-5; v_gene: TRBV6-6; CDR3aa: CASRHPAGNSNQPQHF; CDR3nt: TGTGCCAGCAGACACCCCGCGGGAAATAGCAATCAGCCCCAGCATTTT
abundance: NA; d_gene: NA; len: 13; j_gene: TRBJ1-3; v_gene: TRBV13; CDR3aa: CASSSLAGNTIYF; CDR3nt: TGTGCCAGCAGCTCCTTAGCTGGAAACACCATATATTTT
abundance: NA; d_gene: TRBD1; len: 14; j_gene: TRBJ2-1; v_gene: TRBV30; CDR3aa: CAWNRDSTTLLQFF; CDR3nt: TGTGCCTGGAACCGGGACAGCACTACCCTCCTGCAGTTCTTC
abundance: NA; d_gene: TRBD2; len: 16; j_gene: TRBJ2-3; v_gene: TRBV11-3; CDR3aa: CASSLGLAGSTDTQYF; CDR3nt: TGTGCCAGCAGCTTAGGACTAGCGGGAAGCACAGATACGCAGTATTTT
abundance: NA; d_gene: NA; len: 15; j_gene: TRBJ2-2; v_gene: TRBV5-1; CDR3aa: CASSLEADGTGELFF; CDR3nt: TGCGCCAGCAGCTTGGAAGCGGACGGGACCGGGGAGCTGTTTTTT
abundance: NA; d_gene: TRBD2; len: 15; j_gene: TRBJ2-5; v_gene: TRBV2; CDR3aa: CASSVSASGGRTQYF; CDR3nt: TGTGCCAGCAGTGTGTCGGCTAGCGGAGGTCGGACCCAGTACTTC
abundance: NA; d_gene: NA; len: 17; j_gene: TRBJ1-5; v_gene: TRBV7-9; CDR3aa: CASSYHTGTVGNQPQHF; CDR3nt: TGTGCCAGCAGCTACCATACAGGGACGGTAGGGAATCAGCCCCAGCATTTT
abundance: NA; d_gene: TRBD1; len: 15; j_gene: TRBJ2-7; v_gene: TRBV7-2; CDR3aa: CASSLLGTGNYEQYF; CDR3nt: TGTGCCAGCAGCTTATTGGGGACAGGGAATTACGAGCAGTACTTC
abundance: NA; d_gene: NA; len: 15; j_gene: TRBJ2-2; v_gene: TRBV6-5; CDR3aa: CASSHYSGPPGELFF; CDR3nt: TGTGCCAGCAGCCACTACTCAGGGCCACCCGGGGAGCTGTTTTTT
abundance: NA; d_gene: TRBD2; len: 13; j_gene: TRBJ2-1; v_gene: TRBV4-3; CDR3aa: CASSQDTRGGGFF; CDR3nt: TGCGCCAGCAGCCAAGATACCCGCGGGGGGGGTTTCTTC
abundance: NA; d_gene: NA; len: 15; j_gene: TRBJ2-1; v_gene: TRBV18; CDR3aa: CASSPLAEGGNEQFF; CDR3nt: TGTGCCAGCTCACCTTTAGCGGAGGGTGGTAATGAGCAGTTCTTC
abundance: NA; d_gene: NA; len: 15; j_gene: TRBJ2-3; v_gene: TRBV6-6; CDR3aa: CASSYRTSGTDTQYF; CDR3nt: TGTGCCAGCAGTTATCGGACATCCGGCACAGATACGCAGTATTTT
abundance: NA; d_gene: NA; len: 14; j_gene: TRBJ2-3; v_gene: TRBV7-2; CDR3aa: CASSLGAGTDTQYF; CDR3nt: TGTGCCAGCAGCTTAGGAGCGGGCACAGATACGCAGTATTTT
abundance: NA; d_gene: NA; len: 13; j_gene: TRBJ2-7; v_gene: TRBV18; CDR3aa: CASSHGSGYEQYF; CDR3nt: TGTGCCAGCTCCCACGGGTCCGGCTACGAGCAGTACTTC
abundance: NA; d_gene: NA; len: 13; j_gene: TRBJ2-5; v_gene: TRBV29-1; CDR3aa: CSVEGGNQETQYF; CDR3nt: TGCAGCGTTGAAGGGGGGAACCAAGAGACCCAGTACTTC
abundance: NA; d_gene: NA; len: 12; j_gene: TRBJ1-3; v_gene: TRBV5-1; CDR3aa: CASSLDGNTIYF; CDR3nt: TGCGCCAGCAGCTTGGACGGAAACACCATATATTTT
abundance: NA; d_gene: NA; len: 15; j_gene: TRBJ1-1; v_gene: TRBV30; CDR3aa: CAWSRVDALNTEAFF; CDR3nt: TGTGCCTGGAGTCGGGTTGACGCATTGAACACTGAAGCTTTCTTT
abundance: NA; d_gene: NA; len: 12; j_gene: TRBJ1-3; v_gene: TRBV19; CDR3aa: CATQGGVNTIYF; CDR3nt: TGTGCCACCCAGGGAGGTGTAAACACCATATATTTT
abundance: NA; d_gene: NA; len: 11; j_gene: TRBJ1-2; v_gene: TRBV6-5; CDR3aa: CASSYGYGYTF; CDR3nt: TGTGCCAGCAGTTACGGGTATGGCTACACCTTC
abundance: NA; d_gene: NA; len: 18; j_gene: TRBJ2-1; v_gene: TRBV5-5; CDR3aa: CASSLSIPGTLNDNEQFF; CDR3nt: TGTGCCAGCAGCTTGTCAATTCCCGGGACCCTAAACGACAATGAGCAGTTCTTC
abundance: NA; d_gene: TRBD2; len: 14; j_gene: TRBJ2-7; v_gene: TRBV14; CDR3aa: CASSPGTTLYEQYF; CDR3nt: TGTGCCAGCAGCCCCGGGACTACGCTTTATGAGCAGTACTTC
abundance: NA; d_gene: NA; len: 14; j_gene: TRBJ1-2; v_gene: TRBV6-1; CDR3aa: CASTGWSSGYGYTF; CDR3nt: TGTGCCAGCACCGGGTGGAGTTCGGGCTATGGCTACACCTTC